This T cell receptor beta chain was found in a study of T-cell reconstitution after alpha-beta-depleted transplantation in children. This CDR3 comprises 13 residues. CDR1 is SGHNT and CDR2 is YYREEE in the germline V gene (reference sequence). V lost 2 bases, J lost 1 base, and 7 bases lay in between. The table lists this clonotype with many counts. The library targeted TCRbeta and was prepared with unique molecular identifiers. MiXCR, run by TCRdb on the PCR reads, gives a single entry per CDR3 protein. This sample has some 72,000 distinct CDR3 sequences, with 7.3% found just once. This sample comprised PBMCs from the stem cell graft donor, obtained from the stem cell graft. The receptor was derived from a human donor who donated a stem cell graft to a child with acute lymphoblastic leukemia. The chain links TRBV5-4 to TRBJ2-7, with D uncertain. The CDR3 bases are TGTGCCAGCAGCTTTAGCAGGTCCTACGAGCAGTACTTC. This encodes CASSFSRSYEQYF.